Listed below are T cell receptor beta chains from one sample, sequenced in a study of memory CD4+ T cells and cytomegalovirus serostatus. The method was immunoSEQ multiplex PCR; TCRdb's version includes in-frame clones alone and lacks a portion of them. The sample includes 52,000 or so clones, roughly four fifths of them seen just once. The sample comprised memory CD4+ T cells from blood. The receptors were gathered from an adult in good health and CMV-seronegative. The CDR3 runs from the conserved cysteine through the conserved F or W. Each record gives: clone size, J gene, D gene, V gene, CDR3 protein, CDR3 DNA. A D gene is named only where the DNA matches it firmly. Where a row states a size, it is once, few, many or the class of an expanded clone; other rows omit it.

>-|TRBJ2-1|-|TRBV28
CASSSPNEQFF
TGTGCCAGCTCGTCCCCCAATGAGCAGTTCTTC
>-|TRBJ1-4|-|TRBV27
CASSRSSATNEKLFF
TGTGCCAGCAGCCGCAGTAGTGCAACTAATGAAAAACTGTTTTTT
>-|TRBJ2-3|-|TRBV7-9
CASSLGETSTDTQYF
TGTGCCAGCAGCTTAGGGGAGACTAGCACAGATACGCAGTATTTT
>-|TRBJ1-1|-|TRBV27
CASSPQRPGGFTEAFF
TGTGCCAGCAGTCCCCAGCGCCCGGGCGGTTTTACTGAAGCTTTCTTT
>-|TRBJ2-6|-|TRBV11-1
CASSLRQGMVGANVLTF
TGTGCCAGCAGCTTACGGCAGGGGATGGTTGGGGCCAACGTCCTGACTTTC
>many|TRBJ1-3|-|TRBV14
CASSQGARSGNTIYF
TGTGCCAGCAGCCAAGGTGCAAGATCAGGAAACACCATATATTTT
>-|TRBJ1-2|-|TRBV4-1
CASSQDDRGSYGYTF
TGCGCCAGCAGCCAAGATGATCGGGGGAGCTATGGCTACACCTTC
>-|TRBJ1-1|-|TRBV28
CASSSFGALNTEAFF
TGTGCCAGCAGTTCCTTTGGGGCCTTGAACACTGAAGCTTTCTTT
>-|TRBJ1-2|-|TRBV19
CASSSPRTRGHGYTF
TGTGCCAGTAGTTCCCCAAGGACTCGGGGCCATGGCTACACCTTC
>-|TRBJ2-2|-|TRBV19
CASSIGQITGELFF
TGTGCCAGTAGTATTGGACAGATCACCGGGGAGCTGTTTTTT